The TCR beta chain described here comes from a study of blood T cell repertoires in COVID-19. Looking at the study overall: The origin of the acute and convalescent COVID-19 samples was the United States, Italy and Spain. T cells, B-cell-depleted T cells, or PBMCs supplied cDNA or gDNA.

With 7 bases clipped from V and 6 bases from J, the junction kept 9 bases outside the gene matches. Germline CDR1 reads MNHEY; CDR2 reads SVGAGI. The CDR3 spans 14 residues. Per the original data handling: Amplifying reference gene primers gave estimates of nucleated cell counts. Profiled with immunoSEQ multiplex PCR; TCRdb holds only in-frame clones, not every one. V and J calls and clone size are given by that table; D and trimming were obtained from the DNA. This sample has about 15,000 clones, with around 69% found just once. The source is a boy younger than 10 with active or convalescent COVID-19. This chain connects TRBV6-5 to TRBJ1-3, with TRBD1 matching over 7 bases. Source material: peripheral blood. CDR3: CASTTGESLNTIYF. DNA of the CDR3: TGTGCCAGCACCACAGGGGAATCTCTAAACACCATATATTTT.